This T cell receptor (beta chain) originates from a study of T-cell reconstitution after alpha-beta-depleted transplantation in children. This CDR3 is 14 amino acids long. The trim removed 7 bases at V and 4 bases at J, leaving 6 bases unmatched. This clonotype has just a few counts. The TCRbeta library was prepared with unique molecular identifiers. TCRdb called the PCR reads again in MiXCR, with one record for every CDR3 protein. Of 250,000 to 300,000 distinct CDR3 sequences listed, 9.5% to 10% are singletons. This chain links TRBV12-3 or TRBV12-4 with TRBJ1-1; 10 nucleotides agree with TRBD1. This sequence was found in a human donor who donated a stem cell graft to a child with SCID. The input for sequencing was PBMCs from the stem cell graft donor, taken from the stem cell graft. The CDR3 nucleotides are TGTGCCAGCACCAAGACAGGGGGCATCACTGAAGCTTTCTTT. As protein: CASTKTGGITEAFF.